This is a list of T cell receptor beta chains from one sample in a study of siplizumab effects on memory and regulatory T cells. Method: immunoSEQ multiplex PCR; TCRdb's copy keeps in-frame clones and lacks some. This table has more than 90,000 clones, approximately 91% appearing once. The sample consisted of non-Treg CD4+ T cells sorted from blood. The receptors come from a human donor in good health. Each CDR3 is given with its conserved first and last residue. The D gene is left open where the match is weak. Size values are once, few and many counts, or a class for expanded clones, and some rows have none.

-,-,TRBJ2-7,TRBV14,CASSLTGRGGEQYF,TGTGCCAGCAGTCTGACGGGACGGGGCGGCGAGCAGTACTTC
TRBD2,-,TRBJ2-3,TRBV5-1,CASSLSPRGTRTDTQYF,TGCGCCAGCAGCTTATCCCCCCGAGGGACTAGAACAGATACGCAGTATTTT
-,-,TRBJ1-2,TRBV10-3,CAIRKGAGANYGYTF,TGTGCCATCAGGAAGGGAGCAGGGGCTAACTATGGCTACACCTTC
-,-,TRBJ2-2,TRBV5-6,CASSLSPNTGELFF,TGTGCCAGCAGCTTGAGCCCGAACACCGGGGAGCTGTTTTTT
TRBD2,-,TRBJ2-1,TRBV5-6,CASSPLPSGRNNEQFF,TGTGCCAGCAGCCCGCTTCCTAGCGGGAGGAACAATGAGCAGTTCTTC
-,-,TRBJ1-2,TRBV5-1,CASSKDSYGYTF,TGCGCCAGCAGCAAGGATTCCTATGGCTACACCTTC
TRBD1,-,TRBJ2-6,TRBV28,CASRFLSNRGGSSGANVLTF,TGTGCCAGCAGATTCTTAAGTAACAGGGGTGGCAGCTCTGGGGCCAACGTCCTGACTTTC
TRBD1,-,TRBJ2-7,TRBV30,CAWRDRGREQYF,TGTGCCTGGAGGGACAGGGGGCGCGAGCAGTACTTC
TRBD1,-,TRBJ1-5,TRBV28,CASSQGGGSQPQHF,TGTGCCAGCAGCCAAGGGGGCGGGAGTCAGCCCCAGCATTTT
-,-,TRBJ1-1,TRBV28,CASSLFGEAEAFF,TGTGCCAGCAGTTTATTCGGGGAGGCTGAAGCTTTCTTT
-,-,TRBJ2-1,TRBV14,CASSPVGVFYNEQFF,TGTGCCAGCAGCCCCGTTGGGGTGTTCTACAATGAGCAGTTCTTC
TRBD2,-,TRBJ2-2,TRBV4-1,CASSHQLTGTSGTGELFF,TGCGCCAGCAGCCATCAACTTACCGGGACTAGCGGAACCGGGGAGCTGTTTTTT
-,-,TRBJ2-1,TRBV7-8,CASSLEGEPYNEQFF,TGTGCCAGCAGCTTAGAAGGCGAGCCCTACAATGAGCAGTTCTTC
TRBD2,-,TRBJ2-1,TRBV27,CASVRTSGSPGEQFF,TGTGCCAGTGTAAGGACTAGCGGGAGTCCGGGTGAGCAGTTCTTC
TRBD2,once,TRBJ2-1,TRBV5-4,CASSLGGSISYNEQFF,TGTGCCAGCAGCTTGGGCGGGAGTATCTCCTACAATGAGCAGTTCTTC
TRBD2,once,TRBJ2-3,TRBV9,CASSSMGLAGAADTQYF,TGTGCCAGCAGCTCCATGGGGCTAGCGGGGGCCGCAGATACGCAGTATTTT
-,-,TRBJ2-1,TRBV27,CASSLIAGNNEQFF,TGTGCCAGCAGTTTAATTGCGGGGAACAATGAGCAGTTCTTC
-,-,TRBJ1-3,TRBV7-6,CASSLSLSGNTIYF,TGTGCCAGCAGCTTATCCCTCTCTGGAAACACCATATATTTT
TRBD2,-,TRBJ2-7,TRBV11-3,CASSPRLAVEQYF,TGTGCCAGCAGCCCCCGACTAGCAGTCGAGCAGTACTTC
-,-,TRBJ1-1,TRBV6-5,CASVKRENTEAFF,TGTGCCAGCGTAAAGCGGGAGAACACTGAAGCTTTCTTT
-,-,TRBJ2-3,TRBV28,CAGCAGRGGTDTQYF,TGTGCCGGGTGCGCGGGGCGGGGTGGCACAGATACGCAGTATTTT
-,few,TRBJ1-2,TRBV19,CASSEGGTGYTF,TGTGCCAGCTCGGAGGGGGGGACTGGCTACACCTTC
-,-,TRBJ2-2,TRBV29-1,CSAAGLVTGELFF,TGCAGCGCCGCGGGGTTGGTCACCGGGGAGCTGTTTTTT
TRBD1,-,TRBJ1-3,TRBV19,CASQDRGDLSGNTIYF,TGTGCCAGCCAGGACAGGGGGGATTTGTCTGGAAACACCATATATTTT
-,-,TRBJ2-2,TRBV6-1,CASSESRVSSTGELFF,TGTGCCAGCAGCGAATCCCGAGTCTCTAGCACCGGGGAGCTGTTTTTT
-,-,TRBJ2-2,TRBV28,CASSPPWARTGELFF,TGTGCCAGCAGTCCCCCGTGGGCGAGAACCGGGGAGCTGTTTTTT
-,-,TRBJ2-7,TRBV11-3,CASSPTPFEQYF,TGTGCCAGCAGTCCCACGCCGTTCGAGCAGTACTTC
-,-,TRBJ2-5,TRBV12-5,CASGLAQGGQETQYF,TGTGCTAGTGGTTTGGCTCAGGGGGGACAAGAGACCCAGTACTTC
TRBD2,once,TRBJ2-7,TRBV7-8,CASSKGLAESYEQYF,TGTGCCAGCAGCAAGGGACTAGCGGAGAGCTACGAGCAGTACTTC
-,-,TRBJ2-7,TRBV6-5,CASSFLRDGVRKQYF,TGTGCCAGCAGCTTTCTCCGGGACGGCGTAAGGAAGCAGTACTTC
-,-,TRBJ1-4,TRBV6-6,CASSLRNGGKLFF,TGTGCCAGCAGCCTCAGGAACGGGGGCAAACTGTTTTTT
-,once,TRBJ1-6,TRBV6-4,CASSEAGANSPLHF,TGTGCCAGCAGTGAGGCAGGGGCGAATTCACCCCTCCACTTT
-,-,TRBJ2-2,TRBV6-5,CASSYHRQTGELFF,TGTGCCAGCAGTTACCACAGACAGACCGGGGAGCTGTTTTTT
-,-,TRBJ2-7,TRBV5-1,CASSLDTVYYEQYF,TGCGCCAGCAGCTTGGACACAGTCTACTACGAGCAGTACTTC
TRBD1,-,TRBJ1-4,TRBV19,CASSKQGAGNEKLFF,TGTGCCAGTAGTAAACAGGGGGCGGGTAATGAAAAACTGTTTTTT
TRBD2,-,TRBJ2-7,TRBV27,CASSFMGPGLAGSNPYEQYF,TGTGCCAGCAGTTTCATGGGGCCGGGACTAGCGGGATCCAATCCCTACGAGCAGTACTTC
-,-,TRBJ1-2,TRBV5-1,CASSSPTLPTDPNYGYTF,TGCGCCAGCAGCTCCCCGACACTCCCGACAGACCCTAACTATGGCTACACCTTC
-,few,TRBJ1-4,TRBV10-3,CAISDGAMANEKLFF,TGTGCCATCAGTGACGGGGCGATGGCTAATGAAAAACTGTTTTTT
TRBD1,-,TRBJ2-3,TRBV5-1,CASGRDRGTDTQYF,TGCGCCAGCGGCCGGGACAGGGGGACCGATACGCAGTATTTT
-,-,TRBJ1-3,TRBV19,CASSHIPEKNPGNTIYF,TGTGCCAGTAGTCATATTCCCGAAAAGAACCCCGGAAACACCATATATTTT
-,once,TRBJ2-3,TRBV14,CASAVRGARADTQYF,TGTGCCAGCGCGGTACGGGGGGCGCGAGCGGATACGCAGTATTTT
-,-,TRBJ2-5,TRBV29-1,CSVLSRAGETQYF,TGCAGCGTTTTATCGAGAGCGGGAGAGACCCAGTACTTC
TRBD2,-,TRBJ2-3,TRBV29-1,CSVYRVLGLAGRTDTQYF,TGCAGCGTTTACAGGGTCCTCGGACTAGCGGGGAGGACAGATACGCAGTATTTT
TRBD2,-,TRBJ2-1,TRBV13,CASSLVEAGGHFEQFF,TGTGCCAGCAGCTTGGTAGAAGCGGGAGGGCACTTTGAGCAGTTCTTC
TRBD1,-,TRBJ2-1,TRBV6-6,CASSPRTGLRDEQFF,TGTGCCAGCAGTCCTCGGACAGGGCTTAGGGATGAGCAGTTCTTC
-,-,TRBJ2-3,TRBV7-8,CASSLRAITDTQYF,TGTGCCAGCAGCTTAAGGGCAATCACAGATACGCAGTATTTT
-,once,TRBJ1-4,TRBV4-1,CASSRGQGGTNEKLFF,TGCGCCAGCAGCCGGGGGCAAGGGGGAACTAATGAAAAACTGTTTTTT
TRBD2,-,TRBJ2-5,TRBV6-5,CATATSGSAQETQYF,TGTGCCACCGCGACTAGCGGGAGTGCCCAAGAGACCCAGTACTTC
TRBD1,-,TRBJ2-4,TRBV27,CASSLGQAHAKNIQYF,TGTGCCAGCAGTTTAGGACAGGCCCATGCCAAAAACATTCAGTACTTC
TRBD2,-,TRBJ2-3,TRBV14,CASSQVRGSVQYF,TGTGCCAGCAGCCAAGTACGCGGGAGTGTGCAGTATTTT
TRBD2,-,TRBJ2-1,TRBV9,CASSFLGLAGFEQFF,TGTGCCAGCAGCTTTTTGGGACTAGCGGGGTTCGAGCAGTTCTTC
-,-,TRBJ2-7,TRBV5-1,CASSPMGGTSSYEQYF,TGCGCCAGCAGCCCTATGGGCGGGACGAGCTCCTACGAGCAGTACTTC
-,-,TRBJ1-2,TRBV5-5,CASSSADGAYGYTF,TGTGCCAGCAGCTCGGCGGACGGAGCCTATGGCTACACCTTC
-,-,TRBJ2-3,TRBV7-8,CASRWTVTSTDTQYF,TGTGCCAGCAGATGGACAGTGACTAGCACAGATACGCAGTATTTT
-,-,TRBJ2-1,TRBV11-3,CASSLGASSYNEQFF,TGTGCCAGCAGCTTAGGGGCTTCCTCCTACAATGAGCAGTTCTTC